This entry concerns a single TCR beta chain. The data derive from a study of blood T cell repertoires in COVID-19. The CDR3 contains 15 residues. Deletions cut 1 base from V and 7 bases from J, with 14 bases between. Germline CDR1 and CDR2: SGHTA and FQGTGA. Self-reported history from a screening survey and questionnaire set each donor's cohort. Assay used: immunoSEQ multiplex PCR; TCRdb lists only in-frame clones, some missing. The data hold around 300,000 clones, with nearly 90% observed a single time. Source material: PBMCs or T cells enriched from blood (not recorded which). The chain employs TRBV7-3 and TRBJ2-1, with a weak D call TRBD1 (7 bases). The TCR originated in a young woman with acute COVID-19. In nucleotides, the CDR3 is TGTGCCAGCAGCTTAATGGCAGGGGGGCGGAATGAGCAGTTCTTC. This codes for CASSLMAGGRNEQFF.